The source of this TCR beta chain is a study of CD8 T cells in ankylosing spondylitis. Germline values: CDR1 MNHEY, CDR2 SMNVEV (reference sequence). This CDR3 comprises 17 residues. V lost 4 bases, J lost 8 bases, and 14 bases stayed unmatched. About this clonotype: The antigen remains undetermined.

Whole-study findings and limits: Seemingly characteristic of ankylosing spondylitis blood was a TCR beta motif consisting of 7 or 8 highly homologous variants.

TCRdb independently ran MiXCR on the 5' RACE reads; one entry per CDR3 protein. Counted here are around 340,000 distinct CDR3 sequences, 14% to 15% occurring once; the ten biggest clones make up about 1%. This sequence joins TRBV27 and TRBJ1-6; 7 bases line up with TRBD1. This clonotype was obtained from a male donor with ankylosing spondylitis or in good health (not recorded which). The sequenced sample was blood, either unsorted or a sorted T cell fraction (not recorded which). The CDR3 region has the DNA TGTGCCAGCAGTTCGCCCTTGAGACAGGGTGGGCATTCACCCCTCCACTTT. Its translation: CASSSPLRQGGHSPLHF.